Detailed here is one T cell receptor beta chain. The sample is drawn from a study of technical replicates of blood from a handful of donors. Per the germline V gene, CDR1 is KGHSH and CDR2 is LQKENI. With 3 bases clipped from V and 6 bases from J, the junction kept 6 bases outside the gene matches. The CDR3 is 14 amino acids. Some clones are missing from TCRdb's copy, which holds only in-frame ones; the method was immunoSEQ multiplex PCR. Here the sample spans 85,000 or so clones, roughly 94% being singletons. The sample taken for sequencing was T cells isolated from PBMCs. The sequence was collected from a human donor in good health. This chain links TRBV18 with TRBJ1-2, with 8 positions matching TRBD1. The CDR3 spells CASSPTTGVDGYTF. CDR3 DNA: TGTGCCAGCTCACCGACGACAGGGGTGGATGGCTACACCTTC.